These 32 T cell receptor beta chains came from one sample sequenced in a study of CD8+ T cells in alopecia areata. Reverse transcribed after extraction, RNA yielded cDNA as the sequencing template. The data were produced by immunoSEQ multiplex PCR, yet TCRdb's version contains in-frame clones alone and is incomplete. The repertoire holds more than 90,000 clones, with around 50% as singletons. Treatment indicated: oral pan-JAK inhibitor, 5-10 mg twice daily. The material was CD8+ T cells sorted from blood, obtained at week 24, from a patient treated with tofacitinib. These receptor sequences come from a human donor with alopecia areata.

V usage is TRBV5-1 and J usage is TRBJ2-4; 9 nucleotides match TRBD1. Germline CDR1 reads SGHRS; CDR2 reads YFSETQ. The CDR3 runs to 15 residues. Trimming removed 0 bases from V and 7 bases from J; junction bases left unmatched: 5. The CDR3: CASSLEGTGWNIQYF. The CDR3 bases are TGCGCCAGCAGCTTGGAGGGGACAGGGTGGAACATTCAGTACTTC.

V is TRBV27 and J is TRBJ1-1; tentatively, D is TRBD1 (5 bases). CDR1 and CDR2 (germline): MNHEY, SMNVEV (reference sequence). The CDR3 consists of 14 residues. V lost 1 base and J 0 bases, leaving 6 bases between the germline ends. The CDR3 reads CASSLYRLNTEAFF. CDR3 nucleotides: TGTGCCAGCAGTTTATACAGGTTGAACACTGAAGCTTTCTTT.

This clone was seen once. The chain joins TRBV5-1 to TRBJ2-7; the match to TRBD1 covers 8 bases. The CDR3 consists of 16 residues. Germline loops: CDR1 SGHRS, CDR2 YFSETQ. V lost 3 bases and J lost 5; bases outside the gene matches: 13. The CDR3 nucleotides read TGCGCCAGCAGCTCCCACCGGGACAGGAATGACCACGAGCAGTACTTC. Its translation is CASSSHRDRNDHEQYF. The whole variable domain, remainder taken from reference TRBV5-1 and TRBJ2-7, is KAGVTQTPRYLIKTRGQQVTLSCSPISGHRSVSWYQQTPGQGLQFLFEYFSETQRNKGNFPGRFSGRQFSNSRSEMNVSTLELGDSALYLCASSSHRDRNDHEQYFGPGTRLTVT.

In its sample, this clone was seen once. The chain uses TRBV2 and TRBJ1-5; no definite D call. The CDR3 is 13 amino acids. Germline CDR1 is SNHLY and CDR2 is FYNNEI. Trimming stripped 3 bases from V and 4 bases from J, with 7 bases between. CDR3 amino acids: CASSESRNQPQHF. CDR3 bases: TGTGCCAGCAGTGAGTCCAGAAATCAGCCCCAGCATTTT.

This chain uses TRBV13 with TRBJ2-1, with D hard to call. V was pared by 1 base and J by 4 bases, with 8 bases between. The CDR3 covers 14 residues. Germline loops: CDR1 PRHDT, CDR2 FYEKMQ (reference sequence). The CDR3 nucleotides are TGTGCCAGCAGCTTAGAAGGCAGATACAATGAGCAGTTCTTC. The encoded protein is CASSLEGRYNEQFF.

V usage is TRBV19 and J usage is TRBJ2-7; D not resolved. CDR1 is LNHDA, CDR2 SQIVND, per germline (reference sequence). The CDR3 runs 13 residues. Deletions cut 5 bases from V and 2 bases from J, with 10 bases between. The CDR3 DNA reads TGTGCCAGTAGTTCATCGGAGACCTACGAGCAGTACTTC. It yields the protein CASSSSETYEQYF.

The CDR3 sequence: CASSFSGGGADTQYF. In DNA form, the CDR3 reads TGTGCCAGCAGTTTTAGCGGAGGGGGCGCAGATACGCAGTATTTT. The chain links TRBV5-4 to TRBJ2-3, with a weak D call TRBD1 (7 bases). The ends were cut back, 5 bases at V and 4 bases at J, with 17 bases in the middle. This CDR3 spans 15 amino acids. The germline V gene has CDR1 SGHNT and CDR2 YYREEE (reference sequence).

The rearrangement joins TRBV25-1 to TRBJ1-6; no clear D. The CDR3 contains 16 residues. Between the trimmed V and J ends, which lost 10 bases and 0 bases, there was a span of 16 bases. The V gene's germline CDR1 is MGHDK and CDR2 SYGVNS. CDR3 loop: CATSSAGSSYNSPLHF. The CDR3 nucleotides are TGTGCCACCTCAAGCGCCGGGAGCTCCTATAATTCACCCCTCCACTTT.

The CDR3 DNA follows: TGCGCCAGCAGCCAAGACGGAGGGAGAGGCTACACCTTC. This encodes CASSQDGGRGYTF. This chain uses TRBV4-3 with TRBJ1-2; D remains unclear. The V end was cut by 0 bases, the J end by 8 bases, with 10 bases between. CDR3 length equals 13 residues. Germline-derived CDR1 and CDR2 are LGHNA and YSLEER.

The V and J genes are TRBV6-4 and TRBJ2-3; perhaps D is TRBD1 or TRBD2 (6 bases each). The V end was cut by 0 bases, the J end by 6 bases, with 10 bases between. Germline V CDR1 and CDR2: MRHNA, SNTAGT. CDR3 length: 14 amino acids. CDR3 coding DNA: TGTGCCAGCAGTGACTCAGTGGGGGGCGATACGCAGTATTTT. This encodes CASSDSVGGDTQYF.

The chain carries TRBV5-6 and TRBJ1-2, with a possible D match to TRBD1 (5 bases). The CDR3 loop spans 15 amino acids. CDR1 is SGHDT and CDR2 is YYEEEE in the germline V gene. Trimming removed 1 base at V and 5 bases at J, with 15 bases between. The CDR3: CASSLNDEGRYGYTF. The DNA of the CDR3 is TGTGCCAGCAGCTTGAATGATGAGGGACGGTATGGCTACACCTTC. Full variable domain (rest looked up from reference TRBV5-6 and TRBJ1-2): DAGVTQSPTHLIKTRGQQVTLRCSPKSGHDTVSWYQQALGQGPQFIFQYYEEEERQRGNFPDRFSGHQFPNYSSELNVNALLLGDSALYLCASSLNDEGRYGYTFGSGTRLTVV.

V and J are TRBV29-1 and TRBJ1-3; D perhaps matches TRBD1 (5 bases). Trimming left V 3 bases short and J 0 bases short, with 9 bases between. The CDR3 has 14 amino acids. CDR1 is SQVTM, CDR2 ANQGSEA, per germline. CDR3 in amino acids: CSVETGVSGNTIYF. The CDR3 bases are TGCAGCGTTGAGACGGGGGTCTCTGGAAACACCATATATTTT.

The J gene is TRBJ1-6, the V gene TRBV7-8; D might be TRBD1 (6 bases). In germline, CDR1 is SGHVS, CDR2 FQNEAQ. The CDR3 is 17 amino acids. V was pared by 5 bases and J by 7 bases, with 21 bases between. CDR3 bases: TGTGCCAGCAGCCTCGGGACACCTCAAGGTGGCAATTCACCCCTCCACTTT. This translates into CASSLGTPQGGNSPLHF.

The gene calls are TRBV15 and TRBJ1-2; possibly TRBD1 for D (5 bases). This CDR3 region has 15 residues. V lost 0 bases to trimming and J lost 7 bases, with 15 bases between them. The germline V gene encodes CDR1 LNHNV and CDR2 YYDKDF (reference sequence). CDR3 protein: CATSRDIGDGLGYTF. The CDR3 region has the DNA TGTGCCACCAGCAGAGATATAGGGGATGGGCTTGGCTACACCTTC.

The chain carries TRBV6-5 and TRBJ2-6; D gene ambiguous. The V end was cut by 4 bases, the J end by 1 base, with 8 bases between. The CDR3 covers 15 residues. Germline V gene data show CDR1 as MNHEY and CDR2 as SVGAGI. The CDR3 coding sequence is TGTGCCAGCAGTTGGCAGGTGTCTGGGGCCAACGTCCTGACTTTC. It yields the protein CASSWQVSGANVLTF.

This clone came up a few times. This CDR3 reads CASSVSGGGHNEQFF. CDR3 DNA sequence: TGTGCCAGCAGTGTGAGCGGGGGGGGCCACAATGAGCAGTTCTTC. The chain links TRBV6-4 to TRBJ2-1; 10 bases match TRBD2. The germline CDR1 and CDR2 sequences are MRHNA and SNTAGT. The CDR3 totals 15 residues. With V trimmed by 4 bases and J by 5 bases, 5 bases remained unmatched.

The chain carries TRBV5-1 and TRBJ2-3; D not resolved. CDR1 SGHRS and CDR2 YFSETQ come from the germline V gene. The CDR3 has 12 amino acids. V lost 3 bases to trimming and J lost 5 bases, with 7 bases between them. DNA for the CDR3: TGCGCCAGCAGCTGGTGGGGAGATACGCAGTATTTT. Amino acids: CASSWWGDTQYF.

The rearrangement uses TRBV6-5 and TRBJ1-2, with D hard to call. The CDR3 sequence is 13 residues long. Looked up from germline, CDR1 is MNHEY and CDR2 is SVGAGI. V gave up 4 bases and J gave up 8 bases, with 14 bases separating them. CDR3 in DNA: TGTGCCAGCAGTTTCGCGGGTATCGGGGGCTACACCTTC. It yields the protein CASSFAGIGGYTF.

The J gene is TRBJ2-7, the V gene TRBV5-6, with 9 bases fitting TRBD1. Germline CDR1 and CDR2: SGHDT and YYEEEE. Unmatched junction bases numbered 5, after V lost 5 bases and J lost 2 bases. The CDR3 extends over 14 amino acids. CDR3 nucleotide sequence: TGTGCCAGCAGTGCGGGGACAGGGACCTACGAGCAGTACTTC. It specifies CASSAGTGTYEQYF.

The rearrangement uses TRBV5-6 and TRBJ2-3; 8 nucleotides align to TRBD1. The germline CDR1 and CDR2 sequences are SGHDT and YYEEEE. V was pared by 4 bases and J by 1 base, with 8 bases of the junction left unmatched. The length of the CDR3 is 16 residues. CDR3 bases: TGTGCCAGCAGCCTCACCGGACAGGGTGGCACAGATACGCAGTATTTT. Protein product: CASSLTGQGGTDTQYF. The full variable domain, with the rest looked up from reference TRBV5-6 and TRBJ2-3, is DAGVTQSPTHLIKTRGQQVTLRCSPKSGHDTVSWYQQALGQGPQFIFQYYEEEERQRGNFPDRFSGHQFPNYSSELNVNALLLGDSALYLCASSLTGQGGTDTQYFGPGTRLTVL.

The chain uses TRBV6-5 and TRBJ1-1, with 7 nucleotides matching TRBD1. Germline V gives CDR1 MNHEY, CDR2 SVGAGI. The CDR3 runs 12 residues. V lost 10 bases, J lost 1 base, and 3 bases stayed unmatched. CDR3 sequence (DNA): TGTGCCACCCGGACAGGGAACACTGAAGCTTTCTTT. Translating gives CATRTGNTEAFF.

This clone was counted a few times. The CDR3 protein is CASRAGGTDTGELFF. CDR3 DNA: TGTGCCAGCAGGGCAGGGGGAACAGACACCGGGGAGCTGTTTTTT. The chain joins TRBV25-1 to TRBJ2-2; 7 bases line up with TRBD1. V was pared by 6 bases and J by 3 bases, with 7 bases of the junction left unmatched. The V gene's germline CDR1 is MGHDK and CDR2 SYGVNS. The CDR3 spans 15 residues.

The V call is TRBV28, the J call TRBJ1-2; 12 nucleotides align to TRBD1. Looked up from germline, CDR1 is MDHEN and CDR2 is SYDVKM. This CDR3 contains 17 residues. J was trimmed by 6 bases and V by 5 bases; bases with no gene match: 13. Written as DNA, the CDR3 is TGTGCCAGCAGTACCAATCGGGACAGGGGGCCTATGGATGGCTACACCTTC. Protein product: CASSTNRDRGPMDGYTF.

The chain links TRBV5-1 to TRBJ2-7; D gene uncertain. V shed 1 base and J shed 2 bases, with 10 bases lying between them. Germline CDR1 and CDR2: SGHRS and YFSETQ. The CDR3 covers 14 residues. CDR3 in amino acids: CASSLSTDTYEQYF. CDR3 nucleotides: TGCGCCAGCAGCTTGTCGACGGATACCTACGAGCAGTACTTC.

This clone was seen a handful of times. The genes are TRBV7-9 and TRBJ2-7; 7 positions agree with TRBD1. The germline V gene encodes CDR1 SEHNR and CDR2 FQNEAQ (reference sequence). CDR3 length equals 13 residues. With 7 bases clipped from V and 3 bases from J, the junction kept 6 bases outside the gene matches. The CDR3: CASTTTGVYEQYF. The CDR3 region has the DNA TGTGCCAGCACCACTACAGGGGTCTACGAGCAGTACTTC.

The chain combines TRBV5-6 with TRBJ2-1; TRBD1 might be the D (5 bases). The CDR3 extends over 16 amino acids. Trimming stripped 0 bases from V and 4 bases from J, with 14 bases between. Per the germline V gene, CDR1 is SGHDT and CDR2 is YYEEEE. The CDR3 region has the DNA TGTGCCAGCAGCTTGGAGACAGCCTATTTTTACAATGAGCAGTTCTTC. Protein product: CASSLETAYFYNEQFF. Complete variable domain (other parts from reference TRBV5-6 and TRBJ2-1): DAGVTQSPTHLIKTRGQQVTLRCSPKSGHDTVSWYQQALGQGPQFIFQYYEEEERQRGNFPDRFSGHQFPNYSSELNVNALLLGDSALYLCASSLETAYFYNEQFFGPGTRLTVL.

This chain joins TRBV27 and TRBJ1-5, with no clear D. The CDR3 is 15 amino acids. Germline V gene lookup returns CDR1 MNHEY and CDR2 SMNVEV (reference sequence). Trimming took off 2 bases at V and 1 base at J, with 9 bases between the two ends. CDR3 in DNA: TGTGCCAGCAGTTTAGGGCCAGGCAGCAATCAGCCCCAGCATTTT. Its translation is CASSLGPGSNQPQHF.

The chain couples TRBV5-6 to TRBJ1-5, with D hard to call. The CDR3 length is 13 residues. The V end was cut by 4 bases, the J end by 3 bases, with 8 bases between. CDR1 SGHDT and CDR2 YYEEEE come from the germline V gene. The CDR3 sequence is CASSQASNQPQHF. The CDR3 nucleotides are TGTGCCAGCAGCCAAGCCTCCAATCAGCCCCAGCATTTT.

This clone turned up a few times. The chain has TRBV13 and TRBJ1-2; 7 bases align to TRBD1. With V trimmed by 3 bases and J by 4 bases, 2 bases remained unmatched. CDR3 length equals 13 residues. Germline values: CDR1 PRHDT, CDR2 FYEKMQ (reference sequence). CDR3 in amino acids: CASSFQGVYGYTF. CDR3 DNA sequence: TGTGCCAGCAGCTTCCAGGGGGTCTATGGCTACACCTTC.

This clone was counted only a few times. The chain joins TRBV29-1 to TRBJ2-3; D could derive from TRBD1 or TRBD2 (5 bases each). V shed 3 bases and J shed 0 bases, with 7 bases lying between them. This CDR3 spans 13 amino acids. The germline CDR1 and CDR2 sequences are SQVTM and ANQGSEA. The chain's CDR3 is CSVDWGSTDTQYF. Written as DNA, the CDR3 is TGCAGCGTTGACTGGGGGAGCACAGATACGCAGTATTTT.

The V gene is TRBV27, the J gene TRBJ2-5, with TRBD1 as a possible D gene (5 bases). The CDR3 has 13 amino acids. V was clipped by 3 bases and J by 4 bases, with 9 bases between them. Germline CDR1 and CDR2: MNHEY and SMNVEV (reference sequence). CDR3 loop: CASSFGHGETQYF. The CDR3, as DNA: TGTGCCAGCAGTTTTGGACATGGAGAGACCCAGTACTTC.

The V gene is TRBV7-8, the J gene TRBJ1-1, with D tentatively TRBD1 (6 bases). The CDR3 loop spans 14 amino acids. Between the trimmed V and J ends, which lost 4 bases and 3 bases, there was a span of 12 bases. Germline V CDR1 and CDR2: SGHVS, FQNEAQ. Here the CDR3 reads CASSSPEGDTEAFF. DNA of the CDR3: TGTGCCAGCAGCTCCCCGGAGGGGGACACTGAAGCTTTCTTT.